This T cell receptor (beta chain) was recovered during a study of T cell responses to AZD1222 COVID-19 vaccine. General study results and limits: Dominant at 160-218 and 743-854, vaccine-associated CD4 TCRs also spanned spike. Among those given AZD1222, only 6 or 7 were seropositive at baseline. White British ancestry dominated among donors, who included more females, and clonal diversity was possibly underestimated.

Germline CDR1 and CDR2: WSHSY and SAAADI. This CDR3 is 16 amino acids long. Germline trimming cut 2 bases from V and 7 bases from J; bases unmatched to any gene: 8. Some clones are missing from TCRdb's copy, which holds only in-frame ones; the method was immunoSEQ multiplex PCR. The table has over 100,000 clones, just over 85% seen once. This clone is a singleton in its sample. Its antigen remains unidentified. This chain joins TRBV10-2 and TRBJ1-6; 7 bases are a match to TRBD1. This clonotype was sampled from an adult in good health. Sequencing used peripheral blood, obtained on day 0 of AZD1222 vaccination. The CDR3 sequence: CASSERQGFYNSPLHF. CDR3 in DNA: TGCGCCAGCAGTGAGAGACAGGGTTTTTACAATTCACCCCTCCACTTT.